These 25 T cell receptor beta chains came from one sample sequenced in a study of T cell responses to AZD1222 COVID-19 vaccine. The protocol was immunoSEQ multiplex PCR, while the TCRdb copy is restricted to in-frame clones and leaves out a portion. Among 150,000 to 200,000 clones listed, about 92% were seen once. The sample consisted of peripheral blood, taken on day 0 of AZD1222 vaccination. Receptors originate from an adult in good health.

The genes are TRBV7-8 and TRBJ1-3, with D unclear. The germline V gene encodes CDR1 SGHVS and CDR2 FQNEAQ. The V end lost 6 bases, the J end lost 4 bases, and 16 bases lay between the germline ends. The CDR3 has 15 amino acids. The CDR3 reads CASSIFPSRGNTIYF. The CDR3 bases are TGTGCCAGCAGTATTTTTCCTTCGAGGGGAAACACCATATATTTT.

The chain couples TRBV7-9 to TRBJ2-2, with TRBD2 matching over 8 bases. CDR1 SEHNR and CDR2 FQNEAQ come from the germline V gene (reference sequence). Germline trimming cut 5 bases from V and 4 bases from J; bases unmatched to any gene: 9. This CDR3 has 16 residues. CDR3 region: CASSPRGGPGTGELFF. CDR3 bases: TGTGCCAGCAGCCCCCGGGGGGGTCCGGGCACCGGGGAGCTGTTTTTT.

This sequence joins TRBV6-5 and TRBJ1-5, with TRBD1 identical over 8 bases. The CDR3 totals 15 residues. With V trimmed by 0 bases and J by 4 bases, 2 bases remained unmatched. The germline CDR1 and CDR2 sequences are MNHEY and SVGAGI. The CDR3 DNA reads as TGTGCCAGCAGTTACTCGGGACAGGTGAATCAGCCCCAGCATTTT. This encodes CASSYSGQVNQPQHF.

The chain uses TRBV2 and TRBJ2-7; D possibly corresponds to TRBD1 (5 bases). The CDR3 has 13 residues. The V and J ends lost 7 bases and 0 bases respectively, with 10 bases between them. Germline-derived CDR1 and CDR2 are SNHLY and FYNNEI. CDR3 residues: CASKGAPSYEQYF. CDR3 DNA: TGTGCCAGCAAAGGGGCTCCCTCCTACGAGCAGTACTTC.

Here the CDR3 reads CSASRFGGRTGELFF. The CDR3 DNA sequence: TGCAGTGCTAGTCGGTTTGGGGGACGCACCGGGGAGCTGTTTTTT. This rearrangement joins TRBV20-1 to TRBJ2-2, with D perhaps given as TRBD1 or TRBD2 (5 bases each). The CDR3 has 15 amino acids. Germline V gene lookup returns CDR1 DFQATT and CDR2 SNEGSKA (reference sequence). Trimming removed 3 bases at V and 4 bases at J, with 15 bases between.

V and J are TRBV3-1 (or the pseudogene TRBV3-2) and TRBJ2-7; the match to TRBD2 covers 7 bases. CDR3 length equals 17 residues. Per germline, CDR1 LGHDT and CDR2 YNNKEL (reference sequence). Trimming at V came to 2 bases and at J to 2 bases, leaving 12 bases not matched to a gene. The CDR3 DNA follows: TGTGCCAGCAGCCAAAGCGTCTTCGGGGAGGGCCCCTACGAGCAGTACTTC. The encoded protein is CASSQSVFGEGPYEQYF.

The sample holds one count of this clone. This likely came from a read error, as a far larger clone is one base away. This chain links TRBV6-5 with TRBJ1-5; TRBD1 matches 7 bases. CDR1 and CDR2 (germline): MNHEY, SVGAGI. The junction had 1 base not matched to a gene; V was cut back by 6 bases and J by 2 bases. CDR3 length: 13 amino acids. The CDR3 DNA reads as TGTGCCAGCAGGGGGACAGGCAATCAGCCCCAGCATTTT. Its translation: CASRGTGNQPQHF.

The chain employs TRBV18 and TRBJ1-1; D perhaps matches TRBD1 (6 bases). Trimming took off 4 bases at V and 7 bases at J, with 16 bases between the two ends. This CDR3 has 14 amino acids. Germline values: CDR1 KGHSH, CDR2 LQKENI. CDR3 sequence reads: CASSRRTETSEAFF. The CDR3 DNA follows: TGTGCCAGCTCACGGCGGACAGAGACGAGTGAAGCTTTCTTT.

The J gene is TRBJ2-5, the V gene TRBV30, with a possible D match to TRBD1 (6 bases). V lost 0 bases, J lost 7 bases, and 12 bases lay in between. Per germline, CDR1 GTSNPN and CDR2 SVGIG (reference sequence). The CDR3 spans 13 residues. The CDR3 sequence is CAWSVLDSSTQYF. The CDR3 DNA follows: TGTGCCTGGAGTGTACTGGACAGTTCGACCCAGTACTTC.

As for this clone: The same CDR3 is also encoded by other DNA sequences in this sample. The chain couples TRBV6-5 to TRBJ1-5, with D possibly TRBD1 on 5 matching bases. This CDR3 is 13 amino acids long. Between the trimmed V and J ends, which lost 0 bases and 7 bases, there was a span of 7 bases. The germline CDR1 and CDR2 sequences are MNHEY and SVGAGI. CDR3 sequence reads: CASSYSRGQPQHF. The CDR3 coding sequence is TGTGCCAGCAGTTACTCGAGGGGACAGCCCCAGCATTTT.

The rearrangement uses TRBV3-1 (or the pseudogene TRBV3-2) and TRBJ2-2; D gene ambiguous. Looked up from germline, CDR1 is LGHDT and CDR2 is YNNKEL (reference sequence). Trimming removed 0 bases at V and 4 bases at J, with 15 bases between. The CDR3 runs 17 residues. CDR3 bases: TGTGCCAGCAGCCAAGATGAATCTCGTGGCGGCACCGGGGAGCTGTTTTTT. It translates to CASSQDESRGGTGELFF.

The chain employs TRBV4-3 and TRBJ2-6, with D possibly TRBD2 on 5 matching bases. Trimming took 1 base from V and 4 from J, leaving 17 bases between them. The V gene's germline CDR1 is LGHNA and CDR2 YSLEER. The CDR3 is made up of 18 amino acids. CDR3 residues: CASSQVAGSIAGANVLTF. The CDR3 bases are TGCGCCAGCAGCCAAGTCGCGGGTTCAATAGCGGGGGCCAACGTCCTGACTTTC.

V gene TRBV3-1 (or the pseudogene TRBV3-2) combines with J gene TRBJ1-2; no reliable D call. The CDR3 totals 15 residues. The germline CDR1 and CDR2 sequences are LGHDT and YNNKEL (reference sequence). With 0 bases removed from V and 3 bases from J, the gap between germline ends came to 11 bases. CDR3 in DNA: TGTGCCAGCAGCCAAGATCAGGACGGAGACTATGGCTACACCTTC. It yields the protein CASSQDQDGDYGYTF.

The chain has TRBV20-1 and TRBJ1-2; no reliable D call. Germline V gene lookup returns CDR1 DFQATT and CDR2 SNEGSKA (reference sequence). CDR3 length equals 12 residues. V lost 3 bases and J lost 7, with 12 bases in between. CDR3 in DNA: TGCAGTGCTAGTCGCAGTTCTGTTGGCTACACCTTC. Translating it yields CSASRSSVGYTF.

The chain recombines TRBV5-1 with TRBJ1-2, with D possibly matching TRBD1 (5 bases). Germline assignment: CDR1 SGHRS and CDR2 YFSETQ. Trimming removed 4 bases at V and 3 bases at J, with 13 bases between. The CDR3 has 14 residues. CDR3 residues: CASSLGVGDYGYTF. The CDR3, as DNA: TGCGCCAGCAGCCTCGGGGTGGGGGACTATGGCTACACCTTC.

This sequence joins TRBV6-2 or TRBV6-3 and TRBJ2-1; D is uncertain. The CDR3 contains 12 residues. Trimming cost V 2 bases and J 8 bases, with 7 bases left between them. Germline CDR1 reads MNHEY; CDR2 reads SVGEGT. The CDR3 region has the DNA TGTGCCAGCAGTTACCCAAGAGATGAGCAGTTCTTC. Translated, it gives CASSYPRDEQFF.

The chain links TRBV6-5 to TRBJ1-2; no clear D gene. The CDR3 runs 13 residues. Germline loops: CDR1 MNHEY, CDR2 SVGAGI. The germline V and J ends were trimmed by 3 bases and 2 bases, with 7 bases remaining between them. CDR3 coding DNA: TGTGCCAGCAGTTATTTCCGGAACTATGGCTACACCTTC. Its protein product is CASSYFRNYGYTF.

The chain has TRBV28 and TRBJ1-6, with TRBD1 identical over 8 bases. This CDR3 region has 15 residues. Unmatched junction bases numbered 6, after V lost 1 base and J lost 10 bases. Germline V gene data show CDR1 as MDHEN and CDR2 as SYDVKM. In DNA form, the CDR3 reads TGTGCCAGCAGTTTATCGGACAGGGAACACTCACCCCTCCACTTT. Amino acid sequence: CASSLSDREHSPLHF.

The chain is built from TRBV3-1 (or the pseudogene TRBV3-2) and TRBJ1-3; D remains ambiguous. The CDR3 loop spans 13 amino acids. Trimming removed 1 base from V and 4 bases from J, with 5 bases in between. The V gene's germline CDR1 is LGHDT and CDR2 YNNKEL (reference sequence). CDR3 loop: CASSQAGGNTIYF. In DNA form, the CDR3 reads TGTGCCAGCAGCCAAGCTGGCGGAAACACCATATATTTT.

The chain employs TRBV11-2 and TRBJ1-3; 9 bases are shared with TRBD1. Germline CDR1 is SGHAT and CDR2 is FQNNGV. Germline trimming cut 5 bases from V and 2 bases from J; bases unmatched to any gene: 4. This CDR3 spans 15 amino acids. The CDR3 region is CASSLQGATGNTIYF. The CDR3 bases are TGTGCCAGCAGCCTACAGGGGGCAACTGGAAACACCATATATTTT.

As DNA, the CDR3 is TGTGCCAGCAGCCGGATCCGGGCAACTAATGAAAAACTGTTTTTT. It translates to CASSRIRATNEKLFF. The genes are TRBV14 and TRBJ1-4; D is ambiguous. The germline V and J ends were trimmed by 4 bases and 0 bases, with 9 bases remaining between them. Germline V gene data show CDR1 as SGHDN and CDR2 as FVKESK. The CDR3 runs 15 residues.

This rearrangement joins TRBV15 to TRBJ1-2; D may be TRBD1 (5 bases). Germline loops: CDR1 LNHNV, CDR2 YYDKDF (reference sequence). This CDR3 spans 15 amino acids. The V end was cut by 3 bases, the J end by 2 bases, with 13 bases between. The CDR3 sequence is CATSRGLGPNYGYTF. The CDR3 DNA follows: TGTGCCACCAGCAGGGGACTCGGCCCAAACTATGGCTACACCTTC.

The J gene is TRBJ2-7, the V gene TRBV6-5; 7 bases align to TRBD2. CDR1 MNHEY and CDR2 SVGAGI come from the germline V gene. CDR3 length: 15 residues. V trimming: 6 bases; J trimming: 2 bases; junction bases outside the gene matches: 10. The CDR3 reads CASSLYRGDAYEQYF. CDR3 nucleotides: TGTGCCAGCAGCCTCTACCGGGGGGATGCCTACGAGCAGTACTTC.

This chain connects TRBV5-1 to TRBJ1-3, with no clear D. The CDR3 runs 14 residues. The germline V gene has CDR1 SGHRS and CDR2 YFSETQ. Trimming pared 2 bases from V and 4 bases from J, leaving 10 bases between. CDR3 residues: CASSFQGSGNTIYF. The CDR3 DNA sequence: TGCGCCAGCAGCTTTCAAGGTTCCGGAAACACCATATATTTT.

The V and J genes are TRBV4-1 and TRBJ1-2, with a possible D match to TRBD1 (5 bases). The germline V and J ends were trimmed by 5 bases and 2 bases, with 15 bases remaining between them. There are 15 residues in the CDR3. From germline, CDR1 is MGHRA and CDR2 YSYEKL. The chain's CDR3 is CASSSQGRQNYGYTF. The CDR3 region has the DNA TGCGCCAGCAGCTCCCAGGGCCGGCAGAACTATGGCTACACCTTC.